One sample yielded the 28 T cell receptor beta chains listed below, sequenced in a study of cytomegalovirus exposure and HLA in healthy donors (dated by TCRdb to the late 2010s). The receptor library was made with the immunoSEQ multiplex PCR assay. The table comes from immuneACCESS by way of TCRdb, which keeps in-frame sequences with V and J called. Part of the clones is missing from these tables; in studies checked, under half for an unresolved V gene and the rest for unknown reasons. The sample yields 55,000 to 70,000 clones; just under 95% were counted once. About 2.2% of the sample goes to the ten largest clones. Material: PBMCs. These receptors originate from a man between 18 and 35 years old in good health and CMV-seronegative.

This chain connects TRBV7-6 to TRBJ2-1; 7 bases are a match to TRBD2. Germline V gives CDR1 SGHVS, CDR2 FNYEAQ. Trimming removed 1 base from V and 1 base from J; junction bases left unmatched: 4. The CDR3 is made up of 16 amino acids. CDR3 region: CASSLGASGSYNEQFF. CDR3 nucleotides: TGTGCCAGCAGCTTAGGGGCTAGCGGATCCTACAATGAGCAGTTCTTC.

V is TRBV27 and J is TRBJ1-1, with 7 bases identical to TRBD1. The CDR3 totals 14 residues. With 4 bases clipped from V and 4 bases from J, the junction kept 6 bases outside the gene matches. CDR1 and CDR2 (germline): MNHEY, SMNVEV (reference sequence). CDR3 nucleotides: TGTGCCAGCAGTTGGGGGGACAGTATCACTGAAGCTTTCTTT. Its translation is CASSWGDSITEAFF.

This clone was seen a single time. The CDR3 bases are TGTGCCAGCAGCCCGGGGGACCTCTACGAGCAGTACTTC. This gives the protein CASSPGDLYEQYF. The V gene is TRBV11-1, the J gene TRBJ2-7; a possible D gene is TRBD2 (6 bases). The CDR3 sequence is 13 residues long. Between the trimmed V and J ends, which lost 5 bases and 3 bases, there was a span of 11 bases. Germline CDR1 SGHAT, CDR2 FQDESV (reference sequence).

This chain joins TRBV2 and TRBJ2-2, with D tentatively TRBD2 (6 bases). Germline V gene lookup returns CDR1 SNHLY and CDR2 FYNNEI. CDR3 length: 13 residues. With 7 bases removed from V and 8 bases from J, the gap between germline ends came to 14 bases. CDR3 amino acids: CASKGEVTGELFF. The CDR3 bases are TGTGCCAGCAAAGGGGAGGTAACTGGGGAGCTGTTTTTT. The whole variable domain, remainder taken from reference TRBV2 and TRBJ2-2, is EPEVTQTPSHQVTQMGQEVILRCVPISNHLYFYWYRQILGQKVEFLVSFYNNEISEKSEIFDDQFSVERPDGSNFTLKIRSTKLEDSAMYFCASKGEVTGELFFGEGSRLTVL.

The chain links TRBV28 to TRBJ1-2; D is unclear. V lost 2 bases, J lost 2 bases, and 9 bases lay in between. The V gene's germline CDR1 is MDHEN and CDR2 SYDVKM. The CDR3 consists of 14 residues. The CDR3 loop reads CASSLPTRNYGYTF. The CDR3 DNA follows: TGTGCCAGCAGTTTACCCACCAGGAACTATGGCTACACCTTC.

The V gene is TRBV6-1, the J gene TRBJ2-2; 8 bases agree with TRBD2. CDR1 and CDR2 (germline): MNHNS, SASEGT. CDR3 length equals 15 residues. Trimming cost V 6 bases and J 3 bases; bases outside gene matches: 6. CDR3 region: CASSPGLEYTGELFF. CDR3 coding DNA: TGTGCCAGCAGCCCGGGACTAGAATACACCGGGGAGCTGTTTTTT.

The V gene is TRBV9, the J gene TRBJ2-3, with TRBD2 matching over 8 bases. The germline gives CDR1 SGDLS, CDR2 YYNGEE. The CDR3 totals 15 residues. The trim removed 4 bases at V and 0 bases at J, leaving 4 bases unmatched. In DNA form, the CDR3 reads TGTGCCAGCAGCCAACTAGCGGCTAGCACAGATACGCAGTATTTT. It yields the protein CASSQLAASTDTQYF.

The chain employs TRBV5-1 and TRBJ2-3, with TRBD2 matching 7 bases. V lost 3 bases to trimming and J lost 0 bases; unmatched junction nucleotides: 1. This CDR3 comprises 14 residues. The germline V gene has CDR1 SGHRS and CDR2 YFSETQ. The CDR3 spells CASSSAGSTDTQYF. CDR3 nucleotide sequence: TGCGCCAGCAGCTCAGCGGGGAGCACAGATACGCAGTATTTT.

The CDR3 reads CASSQGGNTEAFF. CDR3 coding DNA: TGCGCCAGCAGCCAAGGGGGCAACACTGAAGCTTTCTTT. The J gene is TRBJ1-1, the V gene TRBV4-1; possible D gene TRBD1, 5 bases. CDR1 is MGHRA and CDR2 is YSYEKL in the germline V gene. This CDR3 spans 13 amino acids. The V end lost 1 base, the J end lost 2 bases, and 5 bases lay between the germline ends.

The rearrangement joins TRBV28 to TRBJ1-1, with a tentative D call TRBD1 (5 bases). Germline V CDR1 and CDR2: MDHEN, SYDVKM. The V end was cut by 7 bases, the J end by 9 bases, with 18 bases between. The CDR3 consists of 13 residues. CDR3 sequence: CASTTDTTRQAFF. DNA of the CDR3: TGTGCCAGCACCACGGACACGACAAGACAAGCTTTCTTT.

This clone was detected once. This rearrangement joins TRBV5-1 to TRBJ1-1; TRBD1 aligns across 11 bases. The CDR3 has 15 amino acids. V lost 4 bases to trimming and J lost 4 bases; unmatched junction nucleotides: 6. Germline loops: CDR1 SGHRS, CDR2 YFSETQ. The CDR3 sequence: CASSTRTGGVTEAFF. The CDR3 bases are TGCGCCAGCAGCACTCGGACAGGGGGCGTCACTGAAGCTTTCTTT.

This rearrangement joins TRBV4-2 to TRBJ2-1; 13 bases are a match to TRBD2. The ends lost 0 bases at V and 7 bases at J; junction bases unmatched: 3. Looked up from germline, CDR1 is LGHNA and CDR2 is YNFKEQ. CDR3 length equals 16 residues. As DNA, the CDR3 is TGTGCCAGCAGCCAAGATTGGACTAGCGGGAGTAATGAGCAGTTCTTC. Translation gives CASSQDWTSGSNEQFF.

This rearrangement joins TRBV28 to TRBJ2-5, with TRBD2 matching 13 bases. CDR1 and CDR2 (germline): MDHEN, SYDVKM. The CDR3 totals 16 residues. Trimming at V came to 3 bases and at J to 5 bases, leaving 6 bases not matched to a gene. The CDR3, as DNA: TGTGCCAGCAGTTTGGGGACTAGCGGGATTATGGAGACCCAGTACTTC. This sequence encodes CASSLGTSGIMETQYF.

The chain has TRBV18 and TRBJ2-6; 7 nucleotides line up with TRBD1. Germline trimming cut 4 bases from V and 8 bases from J; bases unmatched to any gene: 8. Germline V lookup: CDR1 KGHSH, CDR2 LQKENI. The CDR3 sequence is 15 residues long. CDR3 protein: CASSLKQGNPNVLTF. CDR3 coding DNA: TGTGCCAGCTCACTAAAACAGGGGAACCCCAACGTCCTGACTTTC.

The rearrangement joins TRBV5-1 to TRBJ1-2; 8 nucleotides match TRBD1. The CDR3 loop spans 14 amino acids. Germline V gene lookup returns CDR1 SGHRS and CDR2 YFSETQ. V shed 5 bases, J shed 3 bases, and the junction held 6 bases outside the gene matches. CDR3 bases: TGCGCCAGCAGTCGACAGGGGTCGGACTATGGCTACACCTTC. Its translation is CASSRQGSDYGYTF.

The chain carries TRBV7-2 and TRBJ2-7, with D hard to call. CDR1 SGHTA and CDR2 FQGNSA come from the germline V gene. Trimming took off 5 bases at V and 3 bases at J, with 5 bases between the two ends. The CDR3 consists of 11 residues. DNA for the CDR3: TGTGCCAGCAGCCGGAGCTACGAGCAGTACTTC. It translates to CASSRSYEQYF.

CDR3 sequence: CATLSSYEQYF. DNA for the CDR3: TGTGCCACCCTTAGCTCCTACGAGCAGTACTTC. The chain is built from TRBV28 and TRBJ2-7; D gene uncertain. Germline loops: CDR1 MDHEN, CDR2 SYDVKM. The V gene lost 10 bases and the J gene lost 0 bases, with 7 bases spanning the gap. The CDR3 loop spans 11 amino acids.

The chain links TRBV11-3 to TRBJ1-1, with D perhaps TRBD1 (5 bases). Trimming took 1 base from V and 2 from J, leaving 14 bases between them. The CDR3 spans 16 residues. From germline, CDR1 is SGHNT and CDR2 YENEEA. The CDR3 loop is CASSLARGTVNTEAFF. The CDR3 DNA sequence: TGTGCCAGCAGCTTAGCCCGGGGGACGGTAAACACTGAAGCTTTCTTT.

This sequence joins TRBV7-6 and TRBJ1-5; D gene unclear. The V gene's germline CDR1 is SGHVS and CDR2 FNYEAQ. The length of the CDR3 is 15 residues. Trimming removed 5 bases from V and 7 bases from J, with 18 bases in between. As DNA, the CDR3 is TGTGCCAGCAGCGCAAGATCCCGGCCGAGGCAGCCCCAGCATTTT. This encodes CASSARSRPRQPQHF.

V is TRBV7-9 and J is TRBJ2-1; D gene ambiguous. V gave up 8 bases and J gave up 9 bases, with 14 bases separating them. From germline, CDR1 is SEHNR and CDR2 FQNEAQ (reference sequence). This CDR3 is 12 amino acids long. CDR3 protein: CASDHERGEQFF. In DNA, the CDR3 is TGTGCCAGCGACCATGAGCGTGGTGAGCAGTTCTTC.

The genes are TRBV28 and TRBJ1-1; D is unclear. Germline V CDR1 and CDR2: MDHEN, SYDVKM. The CDR3 totals 15 residues. With 2 bases removed from V and 2 bases from J, the gap between germline ends came to 12 bases. The CDR3 here is CASSLIGEINTEAFF. For the CDR3, the DNA is TGTGCCAGCAGTTTAATCGGGGAAATTAACACTGAAGCTTTCTTT.

V usage is TRBV6-4 and J usage is TRBJ1-1, with D perhaps TRBD1 (5 bases). From germline, CDR1 is MRHNA and CDR2 SNTAGT. The CDR3 has 16 amino acids. Trimming removed 3 bases at V and 0 bases at J, with 14 bases between. Here the CDR3 reads CASSESGGTLNTEAFF. For the CDR3, the DNA is TGTGCCAGCAGTGAAAGCGGAGGGACTTTGAACACTGAAGCTTTCTTT.

The chain joins TRBV11-2 to TRBJ1-2, with 7 bases that match TRBD1. Germline V CDR1 and CDR2: SGHAT, FQNNGV. The V gene end was trimmed by 6 bases and the J gene end by 8 bases; junction bases not matched to a gene: 12. CDR3 length: 14 amino acids. CDR3 sequence: CASRQNRGPVGYTF. DNA for the CDR3: TGTGCCAGCAGACAAAACAGGGGTCCGGTAGGCTACACCTTC.

This chain joins TRBV5-4 and TRBJ1-2, with 10 positions matching TRBD1. This CDR3 region has 14 residues. Looked up from germline, CDR1 is SGHNT and CDR2 is YYREEE (reference sequence). The J segment lost 6 bases and the V segment lost 7 bases, leaving 9 bases of the junction unmatched. The CDR3 nucleotides read TGTGCCAGCTCACTTGGGGGACAGGGGAATGGCTACACCTTC. It yields the protein CASSLGGQGNGYTF.

The chain carries TRBV7-6 and TRBJ2-7; D is ambiguous. Trimming shortened V by 1 base and J by 1 base, and 8 bases separated the two germline ends. CDR1 and CDR2 (germline): SGHVS, FNYEAQ. The CDR3 is made up of 14 amino acids. In nucleotides, the CDR3 is TGTGCCAGCAGCTTAGAGCTGCTGTCCTACGAGCAGTACTTC. The encoded protein is CASSLELLSYEQYF.

This clone was counted once. This chain connects TRBV5-4 to TRBJ2-1, with 9 bases identical to TRBD1. This CDR3 spans 17 amino acids. The trim removed 4 bases at V and 8 bases at J, leaving 16 bases unmatched. CDR1 SGHNT and CDR2 YYREEE come from the germline V gene (reference sequence). CDR3 nucleotides: TGTGCCAGCAGCCGGCCAGGTGGGGACAGGGATATCGATGAGCAGTTCTTC. This gives the protein CASSRPGGDRDIDEQFF.

This clone has just one count. The chain links TRBV7-6 to TRBJ2-3; no clear D. V gave up 5 bases and J gave up 5 bases, with 11 bases separating them. This CDR3 is 13 amino acids long. Germline CDR1 reads SGHVS; CDR2 reads FNYEAQ. The CDR3: CASSPVEQDTQYF. The CDR3 DNA sequence: TGTGCCAGCAGCCCCGTAGAGCAAGATACGCAGTATTTT. Using reference TRBV7-6 and TRBJ2-3 for the parts outside the CDR3, the full variable domain is GAGVSQSPRYKVTKRGQDVALRCDPISGHVSLYWYRQALGQGPEFLTYFNYEAQQDKSGLPNDRFSAERPEGSISTLTIQRTEQRDSAMYRCASSPVEQDTQYFGPGTRLTVL.

The chain links TRBV6-1 to TRBJ1-1, with D perhaps TRBD1 (6 bases). This CDR3 has 13 residues. Trimming pared 7 bases from V and 5 bases from J, leaving 14 bases between. Per the germline V gene, CDR1 is MNHNS and CDR2 is SASEGT. Here the CDR3 DNA reads TGTGCCAGCATCCGGGGGGGGGCGACTGAAGCTTTCTTT. This encodes CASIRGGATEAFF.